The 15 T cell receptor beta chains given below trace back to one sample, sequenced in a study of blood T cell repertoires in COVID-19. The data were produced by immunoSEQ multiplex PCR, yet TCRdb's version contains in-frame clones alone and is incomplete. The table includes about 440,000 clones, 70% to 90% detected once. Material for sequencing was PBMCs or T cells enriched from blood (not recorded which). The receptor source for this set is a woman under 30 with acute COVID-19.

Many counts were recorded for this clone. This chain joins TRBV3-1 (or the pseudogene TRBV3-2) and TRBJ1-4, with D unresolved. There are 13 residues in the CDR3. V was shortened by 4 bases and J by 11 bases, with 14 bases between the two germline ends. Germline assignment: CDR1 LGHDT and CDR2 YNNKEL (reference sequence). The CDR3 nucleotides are TGTGCCAGCAGCCTATCAGAAGTGGAGAAACTGTTTTTT. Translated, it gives CASSLSEVEKLFF.

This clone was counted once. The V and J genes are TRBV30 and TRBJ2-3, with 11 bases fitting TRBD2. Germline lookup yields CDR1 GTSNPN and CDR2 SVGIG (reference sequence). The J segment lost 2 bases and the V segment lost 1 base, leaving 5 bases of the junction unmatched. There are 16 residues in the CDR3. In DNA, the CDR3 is TGTGCCTGGAGTGGGTTAGCGGGAGGGCCCACAGATACGCAGTATTTT. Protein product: CAWSGLAGGPTDTQYF.

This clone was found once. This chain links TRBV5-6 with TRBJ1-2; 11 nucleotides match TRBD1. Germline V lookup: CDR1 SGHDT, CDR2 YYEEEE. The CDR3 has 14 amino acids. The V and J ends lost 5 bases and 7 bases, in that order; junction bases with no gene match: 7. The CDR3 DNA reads TGTGCCAGCAGTTATGGGACAGGGGGATCTGGCTACACCTTC. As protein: CASSYGTGGSGYTF.

CDR3 coding DNA: TGCGCCAGCAGCAATCCCGGACAGGGGGTCTACTATGGCTACACCTTC. It codes for CASSNPGQGVYYGYTF. This chain joins TRBV5-1 and TRBJ1-2, with 10 bases fitting TRBD1. V shed 4 bases, J shed 3 bases, and the junction held 9 bases outside the gene matches. The germline V gene has CDR1 SGHRS and CDR2 YFSETQ. This CDR3 region has 16 residues.

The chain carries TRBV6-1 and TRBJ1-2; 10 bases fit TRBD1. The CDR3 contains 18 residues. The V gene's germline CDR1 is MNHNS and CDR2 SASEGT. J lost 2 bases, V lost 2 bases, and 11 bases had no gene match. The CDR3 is CASSESRDRGHPNYGYTF. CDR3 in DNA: TGTGCCAGCAGTGAAAGTCGGGACAGGGGCCATCCGAACTATGGCTACACCTTC.

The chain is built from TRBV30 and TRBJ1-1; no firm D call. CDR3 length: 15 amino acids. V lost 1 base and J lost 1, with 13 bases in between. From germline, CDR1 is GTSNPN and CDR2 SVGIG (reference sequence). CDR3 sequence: CAWSAKQKWNTEAFF. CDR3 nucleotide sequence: TGTGCCTGGAGTGCCAAACAGAAATGGAACACTGAAGCTTTCTTT.

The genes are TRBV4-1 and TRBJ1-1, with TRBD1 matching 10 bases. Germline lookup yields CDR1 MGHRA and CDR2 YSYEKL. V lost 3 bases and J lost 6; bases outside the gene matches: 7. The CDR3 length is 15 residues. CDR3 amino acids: CASSQSDRGGPEAFF. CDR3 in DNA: TGCGCCAGCAGCCAGTCGGACAGGGGGGGTCCTGAAGCTTTCTTT.

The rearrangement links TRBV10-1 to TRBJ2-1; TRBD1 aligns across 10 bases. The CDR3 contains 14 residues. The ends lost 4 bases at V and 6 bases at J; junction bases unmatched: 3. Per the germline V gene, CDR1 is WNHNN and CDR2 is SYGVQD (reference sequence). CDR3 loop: CASSGRTGGNEQFF. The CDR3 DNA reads TGCGCCAGCAGTGGTCGGACAGGGGGCAATGAGCAGTTCTTC.

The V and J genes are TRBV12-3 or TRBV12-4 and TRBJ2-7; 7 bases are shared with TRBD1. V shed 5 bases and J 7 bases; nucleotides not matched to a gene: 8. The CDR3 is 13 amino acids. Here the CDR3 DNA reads TGTGCCAGCAGTCCACCGTACAGGGGTGAGCAGTACTTC. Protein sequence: CASSPPYRGEQYF.

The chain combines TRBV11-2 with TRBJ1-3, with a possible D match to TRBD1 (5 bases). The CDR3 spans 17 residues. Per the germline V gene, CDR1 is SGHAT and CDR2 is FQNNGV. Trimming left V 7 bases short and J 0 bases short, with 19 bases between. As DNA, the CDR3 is TGTGCCAGCAAAGCCGGGGGGTTTATGGACTCTGGAAACACCATATATTTT. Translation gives CASKAGGFMDSGNTIYF.

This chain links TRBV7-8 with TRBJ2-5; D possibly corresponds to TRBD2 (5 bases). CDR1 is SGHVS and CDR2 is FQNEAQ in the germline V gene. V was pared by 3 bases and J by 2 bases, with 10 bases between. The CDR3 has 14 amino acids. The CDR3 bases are TGTGCCAGCAGCTTCAAGCGGAGTCAAGAGACCCAGTACTTC. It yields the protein CASSFKRSQETQYF.

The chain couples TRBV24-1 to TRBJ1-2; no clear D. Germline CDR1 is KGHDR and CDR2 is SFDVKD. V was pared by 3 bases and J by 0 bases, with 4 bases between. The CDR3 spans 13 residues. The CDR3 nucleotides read TGTGCCACCAGTGATCCTACTAACTATGGCTACACCTTC. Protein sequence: CATSDPTNYGYTF.

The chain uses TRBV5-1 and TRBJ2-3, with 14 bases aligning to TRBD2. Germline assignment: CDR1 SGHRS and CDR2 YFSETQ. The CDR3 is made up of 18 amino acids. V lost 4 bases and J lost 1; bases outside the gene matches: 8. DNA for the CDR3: TGCGCCAGCAGCGGAGGACTAGCGGGGGGACCTCGCACAGATACGCAGTATTTT. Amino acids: CASSGGLAGGPRTDTQYF. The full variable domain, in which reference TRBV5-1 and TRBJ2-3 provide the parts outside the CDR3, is KAGVTQTPRYLIKTRGQQVTLSCSPISGHRSVSWYQQTPGQGLQFLFEYFSETQRNKGNFPGRFSGRQFSNSRSEMNVSTLELGDSALYLCASSGGLAGGPRTDTQYFGPGTRLTVL.

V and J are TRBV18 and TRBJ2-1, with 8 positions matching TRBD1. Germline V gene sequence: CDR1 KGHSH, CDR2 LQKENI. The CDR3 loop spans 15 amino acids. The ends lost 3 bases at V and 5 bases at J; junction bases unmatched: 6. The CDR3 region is CASSPTGTGNNEQFF. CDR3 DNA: TGTGCCAGCTCACCCACCGGGACAGGTAACAATGAGCAGTTCTTC. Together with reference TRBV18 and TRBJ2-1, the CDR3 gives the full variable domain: NAGVMQNPRHLVRRRGQEARLRCSPMKGHSHVYWYRQLPEEGLKFMVYLQKENIIDESGMPKERFSAEFPKEGPSILRIQQVVRGDSAAYFCASSPTGTGNNEQFFGPGTRLTVL.

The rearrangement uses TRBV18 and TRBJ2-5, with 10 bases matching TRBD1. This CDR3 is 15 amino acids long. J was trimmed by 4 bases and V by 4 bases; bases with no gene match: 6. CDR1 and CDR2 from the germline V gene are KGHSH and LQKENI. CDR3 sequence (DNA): TGTGCCAGCTCACGCGGGACAGGGGATGCAGAGACCCAGTACTTC. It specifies CASSRGTGDAETQYF.